Reported below is one TCR beta chain. Many counts were recorded for this clonotype. The clone's antigen remains unknown. No much larger clonotype is one base removed from it; base qualities were not supplied. This record comes from a study of T cells in Graves' hyperthyroidism and ophthalmopathy (dated by TCRdb to the late 2010s). For the study in its entirety: Peripheral blood samples were taken at the time of initial diagnosis, prior to any treatment. Prospective prediction of ophthalmopathy was tested in an independent validation cohort consisting of 18 to 20 hyperthyroidism patients and around 16 patients who later progressed to ophthalmopathy. In over five Graves' hyperthyroidism patients, the study also compared T-cell repertoires from thyroid tissue with T-cell repertoires from blood. Following sampling, methimazole starting at 30 mg daily was given to hyperthyroidism patients, and high-dose intravenous methylprednisolone was given to ophthalmopathy patients. To identify distinguishing TCR V-J signatures, a discovery cohort of around 100 patients was used, comprising under 45 with Graves' ophthalmopathy and some 57 with stable Graves' hyperthyroidism. The roughly 94 discovery patients were randomly split 7:3 into training and test sets. The paper reports TCR Vbeta CDR3 sequencing of 135 peripheral blood samples: around 41 ophthalmopathy, some 80 hyperthyroidism and some 17 progressor patients. Here is what the overall study found, with its caveats: A 13 V-J signature model separated ophthalmopathy from stable hyperthyroidism, with roughly 88% sensitivity and roughly 81% specificity in cross-validation and 80%/75% in testing. Sample size was not statistically predetermined, and investigators were not blinded to group allocation. In validation, the model predicted progression to ophthalmopathy a median of around 6.5 months before onset, with over 60% sensitivity and roughly 73% specificity. Most expanded thyroid clonotypes (frequency above 0.001) were also detected in blood, a finding suggesting that blood repertoires may reflect thyroid immune responses.

Per the germline V gene (reference sequence), GTSNPN is the CDR1 and SVGIG is the CDR2. The cysteine opens and the phenylalanine closes a CDR3 of 11 amino acids. Here the CDR3 DNA is all that survives: 33 bases in frame from base 1. V is clipped by 3 bases and J by 5 bases, and the sequence between their germline boundaries is 8 bases long. The TCR beta CDR3 regions were amplified from the RNA transcripts. A first-round RT-PCR of the TCR CDR3 used the HTBI primer set with the Qiagen OneStep RT-PCR kit. Libraries were constructed in a second round of multiplex PCR, after which size selection and purification were performed. The libraries were sequenced on an Illumina HiSeq2000 using paired-end 100 bp reads. The published analysis was carried out like this. SOAPnuke was used to process the raw data, with reads discarded if the reads contained adapters or uncalled bases, had a mean Phred below 15, or lacked an exact constant-primer or identifier match. High-quality paired reads were merged with COPE v1.2.5, and unique nucleotide sequences were defined as clonotypes. Clonotypes were aligned to IMGT TRBV, TRBD and TRBJ reference segments using MiTCR v1.1. The analysis included only V-J combinations with a frequency above 0.0001, which together covered roughly 99% of the repertoires. A TCS score was defined as the ratio between F50 (clonal expansion) and ExV (chaos), using BLOSUM62-based TCRdist between CDR3 peptides within each V-J. Welch's t-statistics and random forest reduced several hundred V-J features to under 15, which were used in a naive Bayes classifier (R e1071). TCRdb ran its own pipeline on the public reads, namely fastp trimming at Q25 and MiXCR clone calling, and kept in-frame beta chains. Every entry covers one CDR3 protein and lists the most common genes and DNA from its rows. The V and J calls, along with clone size, are taken from TCRdb and not from the paper's own processing. For this sample the table gives about 400,000 distinct CDR3 sequences, of which less than 20% were detected only once. In total, the top ten clones hold about a quarter of the sample.

Hyperthyroidism patients were newly diagnosed, with disease duration under 2 months, and aged 18 to 65 years. Exclusion was applied to patients with uncontrolled infections, other autoimmune diseases, pregnancy or lactation. Diagnoses were based on clinical symptoms, serum thyroxine and TRAb, thyroid ultrasound and orbital computed tomography. For progressor patients, blood was drawn at the first diagnosis of hyperthyroidism, before any ophthalmopathy symptoms had appeared. Ficoll-Paque density gradient centrifugation was used to isolate PBMCs from 8 to 10 ml of fresh peripheral blood. Progressor patients were defined as those initially diagnosed with Graves' hyperthyroidism in whom ophthalmopathy developed during follow-up. Trizol reagent was used to extract total RNA, and RNA quality was then checked on an Agilent 2100 Bioanalyzer.

Rearrangement joined TRBV30 to TRBJ2-7; the best D guess is TRBD1, with 5 bases matching. The receptor was derived from a woman aged 18-30 years with Graves' hyperthyroidism that later progressed to Graves' ophthalmopathy. The specimen was blood. The bases are TGTGCCTGGAGAAAGGGGAACGAGCAGTACTTC. This sequence encodes CAWRKGNEQYF.